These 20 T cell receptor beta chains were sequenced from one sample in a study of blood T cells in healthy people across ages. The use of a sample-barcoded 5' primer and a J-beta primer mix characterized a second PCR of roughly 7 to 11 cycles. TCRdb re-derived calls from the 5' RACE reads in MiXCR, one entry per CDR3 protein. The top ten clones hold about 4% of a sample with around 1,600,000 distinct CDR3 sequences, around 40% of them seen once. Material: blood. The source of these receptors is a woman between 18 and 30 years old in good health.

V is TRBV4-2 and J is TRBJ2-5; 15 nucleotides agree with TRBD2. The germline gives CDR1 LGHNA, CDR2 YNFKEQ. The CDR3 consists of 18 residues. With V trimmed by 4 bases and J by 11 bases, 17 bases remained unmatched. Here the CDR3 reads CASSPVHWTSGRGNEQYF. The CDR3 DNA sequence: TGTGCCAGCAGCCCCGTGCACTGGACTAGCGGGAGGGGCAATGAGCAGTACTTC.

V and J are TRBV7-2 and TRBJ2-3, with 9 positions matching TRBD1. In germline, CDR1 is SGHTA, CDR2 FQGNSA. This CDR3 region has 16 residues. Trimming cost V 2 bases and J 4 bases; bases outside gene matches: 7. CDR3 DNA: TGTGCCAGCAGCTTAACCGGGACAGGGTCCGCAGATACGCAGTATTTT. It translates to CASSLTGTGSADTQYF. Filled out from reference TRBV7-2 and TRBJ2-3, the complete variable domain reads GAGVSQSPSNKVTEKGKDVELRCDPISGHTALYWYRQSLGQGLEFLIYFQGNSAPDKSGLPSDRFSAERTGGSVSTLTIQRTQQEDSAVYLCASSLTGTGSADTQYFGPGTRLTVL.

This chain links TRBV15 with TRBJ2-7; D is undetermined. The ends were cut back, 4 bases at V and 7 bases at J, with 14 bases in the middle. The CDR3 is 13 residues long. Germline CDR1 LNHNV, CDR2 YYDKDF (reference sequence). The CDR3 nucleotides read TGTGCCACCAGCAATTGGGGAACTAATGAGCAGTACTTC. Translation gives CATSNWGTNEQYF.

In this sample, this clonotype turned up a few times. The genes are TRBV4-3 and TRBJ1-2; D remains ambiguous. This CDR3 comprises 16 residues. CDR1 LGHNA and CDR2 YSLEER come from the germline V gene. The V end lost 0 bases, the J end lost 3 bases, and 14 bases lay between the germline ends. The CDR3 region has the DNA TGCGCCAGCAGCCAAGATGGGAGGCAGACTTACTATGGCTACACCTTC. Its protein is CASSQDGRQTYYGYTF.

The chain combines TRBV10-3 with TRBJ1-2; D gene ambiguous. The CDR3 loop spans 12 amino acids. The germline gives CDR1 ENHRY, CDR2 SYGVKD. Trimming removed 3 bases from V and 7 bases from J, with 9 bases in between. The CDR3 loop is CAISDFLSGYTF. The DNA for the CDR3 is TGTGCCATCAGTGATTTTCTCAGTGGCTACACCTTC.

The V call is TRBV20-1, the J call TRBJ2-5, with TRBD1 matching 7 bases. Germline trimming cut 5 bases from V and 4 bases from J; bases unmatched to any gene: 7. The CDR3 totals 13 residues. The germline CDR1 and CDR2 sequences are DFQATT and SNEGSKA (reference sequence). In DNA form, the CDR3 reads TGCAGTGCTCCGCCCGGGACAGCAGAGACCCAGTACTTC. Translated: CSAPPGTAETQYF.

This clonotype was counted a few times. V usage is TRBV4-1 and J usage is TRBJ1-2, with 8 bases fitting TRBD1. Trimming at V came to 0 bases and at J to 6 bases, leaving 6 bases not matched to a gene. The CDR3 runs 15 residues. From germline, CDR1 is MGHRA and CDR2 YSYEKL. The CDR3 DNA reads TGCGCCAGCAGCCAAGAAACCAGGGGGCAGGATGGCTACACCTTC. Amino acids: CASSQETRGQDGYTF.

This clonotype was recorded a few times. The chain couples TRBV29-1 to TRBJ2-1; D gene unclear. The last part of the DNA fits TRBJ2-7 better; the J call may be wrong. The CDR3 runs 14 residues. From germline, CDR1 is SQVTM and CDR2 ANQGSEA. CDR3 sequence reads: CSVGGSQSYNEQYF. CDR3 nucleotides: TGCAGCGTTGGGGGTAGTCAGTCCTACAATGAGCAGTACTTC.

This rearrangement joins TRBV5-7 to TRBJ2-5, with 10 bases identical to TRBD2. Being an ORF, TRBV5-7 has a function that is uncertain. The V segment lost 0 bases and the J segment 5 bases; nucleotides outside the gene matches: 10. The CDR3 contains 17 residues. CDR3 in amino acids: CASSLELLAGVGETQYF. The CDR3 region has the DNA TGTGCCAGCAGCTTGGAGCTCCTAGCGGGGGTTGGTGAGACCCAGTACTTC.

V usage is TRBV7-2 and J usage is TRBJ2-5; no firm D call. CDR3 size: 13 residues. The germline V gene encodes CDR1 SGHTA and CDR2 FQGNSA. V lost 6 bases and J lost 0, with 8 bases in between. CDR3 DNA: TGTGCCAGCAGACAGATTTACCAAGAGACCCAGTACTTC. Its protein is CASRQIYQETQYF.

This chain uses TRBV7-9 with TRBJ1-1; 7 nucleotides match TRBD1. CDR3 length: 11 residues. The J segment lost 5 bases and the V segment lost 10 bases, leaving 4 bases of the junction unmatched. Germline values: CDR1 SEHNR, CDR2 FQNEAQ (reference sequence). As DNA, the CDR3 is TGTGCCATCGACAGGGAAACTGAAGCTTTCTTT. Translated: CAIDRETEAFF.

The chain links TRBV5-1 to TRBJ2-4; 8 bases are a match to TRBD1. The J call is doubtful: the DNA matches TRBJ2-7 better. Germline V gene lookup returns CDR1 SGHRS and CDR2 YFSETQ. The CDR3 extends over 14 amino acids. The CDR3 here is CASSPMTGANEQYF. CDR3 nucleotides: TGCGCCAGCAGCCCGATGACAGGGGCCAACGAGCAGTACTTC.

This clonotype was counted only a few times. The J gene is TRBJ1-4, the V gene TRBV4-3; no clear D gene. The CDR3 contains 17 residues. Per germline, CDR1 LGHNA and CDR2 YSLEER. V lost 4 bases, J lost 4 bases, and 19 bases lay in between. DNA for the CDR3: TGCGCCAGCAGCCGGTCTGGTAGGTCGGCGGTTAATGAAAAACTGTTTTTT. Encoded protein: CASSRSGRSAVNEKLFF.

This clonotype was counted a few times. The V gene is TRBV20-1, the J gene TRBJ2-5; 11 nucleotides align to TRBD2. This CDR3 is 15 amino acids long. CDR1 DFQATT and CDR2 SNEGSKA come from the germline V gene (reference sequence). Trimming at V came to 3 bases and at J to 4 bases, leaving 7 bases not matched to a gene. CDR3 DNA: TGCAGTGCTAGGCTGCCGGGACTAGCGGTAGAGACCCAGTACTTC. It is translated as CSARLPGLAVETQYF.

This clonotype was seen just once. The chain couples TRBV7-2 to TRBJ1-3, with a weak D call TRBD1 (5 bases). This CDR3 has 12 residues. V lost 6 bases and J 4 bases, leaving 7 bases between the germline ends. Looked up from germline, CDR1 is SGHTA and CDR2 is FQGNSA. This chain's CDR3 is CASSRQGNTIYF. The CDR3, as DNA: TGTGCCAGCAGTAGACAGGGAAACACCATATATTTT.

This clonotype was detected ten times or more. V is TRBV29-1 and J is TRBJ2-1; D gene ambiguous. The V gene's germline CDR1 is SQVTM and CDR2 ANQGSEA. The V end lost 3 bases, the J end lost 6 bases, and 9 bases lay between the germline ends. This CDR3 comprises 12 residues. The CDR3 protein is CSVDVGLNEQFF. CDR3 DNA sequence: TGCAGCGTTGATGTCGGGCTCAATGAGCAGTTCTTC.

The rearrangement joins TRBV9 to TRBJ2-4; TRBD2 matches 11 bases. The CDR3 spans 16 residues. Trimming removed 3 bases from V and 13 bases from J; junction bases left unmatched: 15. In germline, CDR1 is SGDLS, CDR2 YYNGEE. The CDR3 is CASSAAGLAVYNEQYF. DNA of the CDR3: TGTGCCAGCAGCGCAGCGGGACTAGCGGTTTACAATGAGCAGTACTTC. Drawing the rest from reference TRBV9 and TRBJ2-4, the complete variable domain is DSGVTQTPKHLITATGQRVTLRCSPRSGDLSVYWYQQSLDQGLQFLIQYYNGEERAKGNILERFSAQQFPDLHSELNLSSLELGDSALYFCASSAAGLAVYNEQYFGAGTRLSVL.

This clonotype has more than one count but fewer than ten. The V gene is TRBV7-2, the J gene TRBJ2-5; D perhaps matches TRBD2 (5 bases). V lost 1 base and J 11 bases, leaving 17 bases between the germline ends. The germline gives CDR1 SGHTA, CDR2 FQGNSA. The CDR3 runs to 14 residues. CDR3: CASSLGQPRGEQYF. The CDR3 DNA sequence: TGTGCCAGCAGCTTAGGTCAGCCCCGGGGTGAGCAGTACTTC.

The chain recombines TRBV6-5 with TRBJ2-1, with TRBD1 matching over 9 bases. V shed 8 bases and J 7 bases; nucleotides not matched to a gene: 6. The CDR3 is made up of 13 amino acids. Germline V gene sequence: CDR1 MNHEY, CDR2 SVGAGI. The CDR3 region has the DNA TGTGCCAGCCAGGGACAGGGAGTAAATGAGCAGTTCTTC. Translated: CASQGQGVNEQFF.

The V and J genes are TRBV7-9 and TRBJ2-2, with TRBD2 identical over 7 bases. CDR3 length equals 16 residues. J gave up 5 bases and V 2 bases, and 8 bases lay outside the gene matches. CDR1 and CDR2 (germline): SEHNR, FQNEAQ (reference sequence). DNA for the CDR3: TGTGCCAGCAGCTTAAGGGCGGGAGTTACGACCGGGGAGCTGTTTTTT. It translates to CASSLRAGVTTGELFF.